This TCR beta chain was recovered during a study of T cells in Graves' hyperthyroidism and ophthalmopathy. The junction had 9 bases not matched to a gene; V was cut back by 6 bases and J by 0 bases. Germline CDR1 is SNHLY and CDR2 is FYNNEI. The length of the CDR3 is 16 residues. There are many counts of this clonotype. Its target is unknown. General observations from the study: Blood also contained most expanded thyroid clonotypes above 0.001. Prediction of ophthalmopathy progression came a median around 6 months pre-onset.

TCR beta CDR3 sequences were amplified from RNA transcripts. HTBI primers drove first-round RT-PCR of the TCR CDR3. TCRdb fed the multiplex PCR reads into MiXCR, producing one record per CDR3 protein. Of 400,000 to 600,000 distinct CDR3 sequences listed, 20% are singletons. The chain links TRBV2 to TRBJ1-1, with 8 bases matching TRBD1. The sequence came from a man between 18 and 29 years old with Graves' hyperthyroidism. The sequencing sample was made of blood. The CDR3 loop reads CASRPLLTGVNTEAFF. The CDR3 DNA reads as TGTGCCAGCAGACCTCTCCTGACAGGGGTGAACACTGAAGCTTTCTTT.